The 6 T cell receptor beta chains below were found in one sample sequenced in a study of cytotoxic CD8 clonotypes in ibrutinib-treated CLL. The table came from immunoSEQ multiplex PCR; TCRdb's copy has only in-frame clones and leaves some out. There are 150,000 to 250,000 clones in the sample; around 72% occur only once, and over 10% lies in the top ten. The sample here was PBMCs, taken after 24 months of ibrutinib treatment. These receptors were taken from a human donor with chronic lymphocytic leukemia.

This clone was detected once. The V call is TRBV7-9, the J call TRBJ2-1; the D gene is possibly TRBD2 (5 bases). The CDR3 extends over 14 amino acids. Trimming pared 5 bases from V and 7 bases from J, leaving 15 bases between. In germline, CDR1 is SEHNR, CDR2 FQNEAQ (reference sequence). As DNA, the CDR3 is TGTGCCAGCAGCAAAGGAACTAGTCGGAATGAGCAGTTCTTC. It codes for CASSKGTSRNEQFF.

This chain uses TRBV5-1 with TRBJ2-1; TRBD2 matches at 9 bases. Germline lookup yields CDR1 SGHRS and CDR2 YFSETQ. The CDR3 extends over 16 amino acids. With 2 bases clipped from V and 5 bases from J, the junction kept 8 bases outside the gene matches. The CDR3 nucleotides are TGCGCCAGCAGCTTCGGGCTAGCGGGGAACCACAATGAGCAGTTCTTC. This gives the protein CASSFGLAGNHNEQFF. The full variable domain, in which reference TRBV5-1 and TRBJ2-1 provide the parts outside the CDR3, is KAGVTQTPRYLIKTRGQQVTLSCSPISGHRSVSWYQQTPGQGLQFLFEYFSETQRNKGNFPGRFSGRQFSNSRSEMNVSTLELGDSALYLCASSFGLAGNHNEQFFGPGTRLTVL.

Only one count was recorded for this clone. The V gene is TRBV28, the J gene TRBJ1-4; D remains unclear. This CDR3 comprises 14 residues. Germline V gene data show CDR1 as MDHEN and CDR2 as SYDVKM. Trimming took 6 bases from V and 3 from J, leaving 11 bases between them. The CDR3 loop reads CASSSVGANEKLFF. CDR3 nucleotide sequence: TGTGCCAGCAGCTCCGTTGGCGCTAATGAAAAACTGTTTTTT.

This clone was detected only once. The chain joins TRBV2 to TRBJ2-5, with 8 nucleotides matching TRBD1. J gave up 5 bases and V 3 bases, and 20 bases lay outside the gene matches. From germline, CDR1 is SNHLY and CDR2 FYNNEI. The CDR3 is 19 amino acids. This chain's CDR3 is CASSDIGASQGQAGETQYF. DNA for the CDR3: TGTGCCAGCAGTGACATCGGGGCGAGCCAGGGACAGGCTGGGGAGACCCAGTACTTC.

J is TRBJ2-5 and V is TRBV10-2; no reliable D call. The V gene lost 5 bases and the J gene lost 0 bases, with 13 bases spanning the gap. This CDR3 has 15 amino acids. Germline loops: CDR1 WSHSY, CDR2 SAAADI. CDR3 DNA sequence: TGCGCCAGCAGTAGAGACGGATGGTACCAAGAGACCCAGTACTTC. This codes for CASSRDGWYQETQYF.

This clone turned up a few times. The chain is built from TRBV30 and TRBJ1-2; the D is unclear. Germline CDR1 is GTSNPN and CDR2 is SVGIG (reference sequence). This CDR3 comprises 13 residues. V lost 0 bases, J lost 0 bases, and 5 bases lay in between. The CDR3 region is CAWSVLTNYGYTF. CDR3 DNA: TGTGCCTGGAGTGTATTAACTAACTATGGCTACACCTTC.